This entry describes one T cell receptor (beta chain). What it binds is not known. The study drew the donors from its approximately 110-subject validation cohort, separate from the approximately 700-subject first cohort. Profiling relied on immunoSEQ multiplex PCR, and the TCRdb table lists in-frame clones only, not all of them. The table includes under 150,000 clones, around 87% detected once. This entry belongs to a study of cytomegalovirus exposure and HLA in healthy donors. Study as a whole: The approximately 720 first-cohort repertoires and the 120 or so validation repertoires shared the same platform, a later analysis reported. Broader study findings: Associated with cytomegalovirus, according to the listing, were 150 to 200 TCR beta chains.

Specimen: PBMCs. The sequence was obtained from a man between 18 and 29 years old in good health and CMV-seropositive.

This CDR3 reads CASSDIIVGRNTEAFF. The CDR3 nucleotides are TGTGCCAGCAGTGACATAATAGTGGGCAGGAACACTGAAGCTTTCTTT. This rearrangement joins TRBV9 to TRBJ1-1; D uncertain. CDR3 size: 16 residues. V was shortened by 5 bases and J by 1 base, with 18 bases between the two germline ends. Per the germline V gene, CDR1 is SGDLS and CDR2 is YYNGEE.